These 25 T cell receptor beta chains came from one sample sequenced in a study of blood T cell repertoires in COVID-19. Sequencing was performed with immunoSEQ multiplex PCR; in TCRdb, only in-frame clones are kept and a portion is missing. This sample yields approximately 25,000 clones, of which approximately 75% are seen a single time; approximately 6.1% belongs to the top ten. Specimen: peripheral blood. The source of these receptors is a man aged 50 to 60 with COVID-19, enrolled during active disease.

This rearrangement joins TRBV4-1 to TRBJ2-2; the D gene is possibly TRBD1 (6 bases). The CDR3 totals 17 residues. Germline V gene lookup returns CDR1 MGHRA and CDR2 YSYEKL. The ends were cut back, 2 bases at V and 4 bases at J, with 17 bases in the middle. This CDR3 reads CASSQTGWDTTTGELFF. CDR3 nucleotide sequence: TGCGCCAGCAGCCAAACGGGCTGGGACACGACCACCGGGGAGCTGTTTTTT.

V usage is TRBV4-1 and J usage is TRBJ2-5; 13 nucleotides line up with TRBD2. The CDR3 runs to 20 residues. Per germline, CDR1 MGHRA and CDR2 YSYEKL. V lost 4 bases to trimming and J lost 1 base; unmatched junction nucleotides: 15. As DNA, the CDR3 is TGCGCCAGCAGCCCGGGGACTAGCGGGATGGGGTTCCGGGTCCAAGAGACCCAGTACTTC. Its translation: CASSPGTSGMGFRVQETQYF.

J is TRBJ1-6 and V is TRBV7-9; 7 bases match TRBD1. The junction had 9 bases not matched to a gene; V was cut back by 6 bases and J by 7 bases. Germline V gene lookup returns CDR1 SEHNR and CDR2 FQNEAQ (reference sequence). CDR3 length: 15 amino acids. The CDR3 loop reads CASRKGQRQNSPLHF. CDR3 coding DNA: TGTGCCAGCAGGAAGGGACAGAGACAAAATTCACCCCTCCACTTT.

The chain recombines TRBV28 with TRBJ2-5; D possibly corresponds to TRBD2 (5 bases). Trimming took off 5 bases at V and 5 bases at J, with 12 bases between the two ends. CDR1 MDHEN and CDR2 SYDVKM come from the germline V gene. The CDR3 runs 13 residues. Written as DNA, the CDR3 is TGTGCCAGCAGTGCTGGACTTCAGGAGACCCAGTACTTC. Translating gives CASSAGLQETQYF. Drawing the rest from reference TRBV28 and TRBJ2-5, the complete variable domain is DVKVTQSSRYLVKRTGEKVFLECVQDMDHENMFWYRQDPGLGLRLIYFSYDVKMKEKGDIPEGYSVSREKKERFSLILESASTNQTSMYLCASSAGLQETQYFGPGTRLLVL.

The rearrangement uses TRBV11-1 and TRBJ1-5, with 7 bases aligning to TRBD1. This CDR3 has 15 residues. CDR1 is SGHAT and CDR2 is FQDESV in the germline V gene (reference sequence). Unmatched junction bases numbered 10, after V lost 5 bases and J lost 6 bases. CDR3 nucleotide sequence: TGTGCCAGCAGCCCTACAGGGGAAGGGACTCAGCCCCAGCATTTT. This codes for CASSPTGEGTQPQHF.

This clone was counted only a few times. The J gene is TRBJ1-5, the V gene TRBV2; a weak D match, TRBD1 (6 bases). Trimming shortened V by 2 bases and J by 5 bases, and 7 bases separated the two germline ends. This CDR3 has 13 amino acids. Germline lookup yields CDR1 SNHLY and CDR2 FYNNEI. CDR3 residues: CASSETGYQPQHF. Here the CDR3 DNA reads TGTGCCAGCAGTGAAACAGGGTATCAGCCCCAGCATTTT.

This chain joins TRBV10-2 and TRBJ1-1; a weak D match, TRBD1 (5 bases). V lost 3 bases and J 3 bases, leaving 14 bases between the germline ends. The CDR3 covers 15 residues. Germline assignment: CDR1 WSHSY and CDR2 SAAADI. Written as DNA, the CDR3 is TGCGCCAGCAGTGACAGGGTAGGAGTAGACACTGAAGCTTTCTTT. Its translation: CASSDRVGVDTEAFF.

The CDR3 here is CASSPGGTQYF. DNA of the CDR3: TGTGCCAGCAGCCCAGGAGGGACCCAGTACTTC. The chain carries TRBV11-1 and TRBJ2-5, with D perhaps TRBD2 (5 bases). The germline CDR1 and CDR2 sequences are SGHAT and FQDESV (reference sequence). V was pared by 5 bases and J by 7 bases, with 8 bases between. The CDR3 is 11 amino acids. The variable domain in full, completed from reference TRBV11-1 and TRBJ2-5, reads EAEVAQSPRYKITEKSQAVAFWCDPISGHATLYWYRQILGQGPELLVQFQDESVVDDSQLPKDRFSAERLKGVDSTLKIQPAELGDSAMYLCASSPGGTQYFGPGTRLLVL.

The chain employs TRBV30 and TRBJ2-4; TRBD1 might be the D (5 bases). The V end was cut by 3 bases, the J end by 0 bases, with 12 bases between. The CDR3 runs to 15 residues. Germline V gives CDR1 GTSNPN, CDR2 SVGIG (reference sequence). The CDR3 loop reads CAWRGQHLAKNIQYF. The DNA for the CDR3 is TGTGCCTGGAGAGGACAACACCTAGCCAAAAACATTCAGTACTTC. The whole variable domain, remainder taken from reference TRBV30 and TRBJ2-4, is SQTIHQWPATLVQPVGSPLSLECTVEGTSNPNLYWYRQAAGRGLQLLFYSVGIGQISSEVPQNLSASRPQDRQFILSSKKLLLSDSGFYLCAWRGQHLAKNIQYFGAGTRLSVL.

Only a few counts were recorded for this clone. The chain has TRBV9 and TRBJ1-6; perhaps TRBD1 as D (5 bases). The ends were cut back, 4 bases at V and 6 bases at J, with 8 bases in the middle. The CDR3 is 13 residues long. Germline CDR1 and CDR2: SGDLS and YYNGEE. CDR3 sequence reads: CASSPDSNSPLHF. DNA for the CDR3: TGTGCCAGCAGCCCAGACAGTAATTCACCCCTCCACTTT.

This chain links TRBV10-3 with TRBJ1-5; D is unclear. The V end lost 5 bases, the J end lost 4 bases, and 9 bases lay between the germline ends. CDR3 size: 13 residues. From germline, CDR1 is ENHRY and CDR2 SYGVKD. The DNA for the CDR3 is TGTGCCATCAGTTCCGGGATTAATCAGCCCCAGCATTTT. Translating it yields CAISSGINQPQHF.

Here the CDR3 reads CASSRTGTGHVGYTF. The CDR3 region has the DNA TGTGCCAGCAGTCGAACCGGGACAGGGCACGTCGGCTACACCTTC. This rearrangement joins TRBV28 to TRBJ1-2; 9 positions agree with TRBD1. The CDR3 runs 15 residues. The germline V gene has CDR1 MDHEN and CDR2 SYDVKM. With 5 bases clipped from V and 8 bases from J, the junction kept 12 bases outside the gene matches.

This chain links TRBV10-2 with TRBJ2-3; D perhaps matches TRBD2 (7 bases). This CDR3 contains 14 residues. The V gene lost 4 bases and the J gene lost 8 bases, with 16 bases spanning the gap. CDR1 and CDR2 (germline): WSHSY, SAAADI. The CDR3 DNA sequence: TGCGCCAGCAGTGTTAGGGGGGGAACGGGTACGCAGTATTTT. This sequence encodes CASSVRGGTGTQYF.

V usage is TRBV4-1 and J usage is TRBJ2-5; D is unclear. In germline, CDR1 is MGHRA, CDR2 YSYEKL. The CDR3 spans 15 residues. Trimming stripped 2 bases from V and 4 bases from J, with 14 bases between. The CDR3 DNA is TGCGCCAGCAGCCAATCTGGCCAGGTCGGAGAGACCCAGTACTTC. The encoded protein is CASSQSGQVGETQYF.

The chain has TRBV19 and TRBJ1-5; D is possibly TRBD1 (6 bases). CDR3 length: 13 residues. Deletions cut 8 bases from V and 7 bases from J, with 15 bases between. Per germline, CDR1 LNHDA and CDR2 SQIVND (reference sequence). CDR3 in amino acids: CASSDRPGQPQHF. The CDR3 coding sequence is TGTGCCAGTTCTGACAGGCCGGGGCAGCCCCAGCATTTT.

The chain recombines TRBV7-3 with TRBJ2-7; 10 nucleotides match TRBD1. The CDR3 extends over 15 amino acids. Germline values: CDR1 SGHTA, CDR2 FQGTGA. V trimming: 2 bases; J trimming: 2 bases; junction bases outside the gene matches: 3. CDR3: CASSLSGTGAYEQYF. The DNA for the CDR3 is TGTGCCAGCAGCTTATCCGGGACAGGGGCCTACGAGCAGTACTTC.

The chain uses TRBV5-1 and TRBJ1-2; 7 positions agree with TRBD1. Germline loops: CDR1 SGHRS, CDR2 YFSETQ. The ends lost 4 bases at V and 1 base at J; junction bases unmatched: 4. This CDR3 comprises 14 residues. Here the CDR3 reads CASSPGQDNYGYTF. CDR3 DNA: TGCGCCAGCAGCCCTGGACAGGATAACTATGGCTACACCTTC. Filled out from reference TRBV5-1 and TRBJ1-2, the complete variable domain reads KAGVTQTPRYLIKTRGQQVTLSCSPISGHRSVSWYQQTPGQGLQFLFEYFSETQRNKGNFPGRFSGRQFSNSRSEMNVSTLELGDSALYLCASSPGQDNYGYTFGSGTRLTVV.

The chain carries TRBV5-4 and TRBJ1-1; D unclear. Trimming removed 4 bases at V and 1 base at J, with 8 bases between. The CDR3 is 13 amino acids. In germline, CDR1 is SGHNT, CDR2 YYREEE (reference sequence). The CDR3 loop is CASSEVTNTEAFF. CDR3 DNA: TGTGCCAGCAGCGAGGTTACGAACACTGAAGCTTTCTTT.

This clone was seen more than once but under ten times. The rearrangement links TRBV5-5 to TRBJ2-1, with 9 bases aligning to TRBD2. CDR1 is SGHKS, CDR2 YYEKEE, per germline (reference sequence). The CDR3 spans 11 residues. V lost 4 bases, J lost 15 bases, and 5 bases stayed unmatched. The CDR3 sequence: CASSRTSDLFF. CDR3 DNA: TGTGCCAGCAGCCGGACTAGCGATCTGTTCTTC.

The chain uses TRBV7-9 and TRBJ1-2, with TRBD1 as a possible D gene (5 bases). The CDR3 totals 13 residues. Trimming took 5 bases from V and 6 from J, leaving 13 bases between them. Germline CDR1 and CDR2: SEHNR and FQNEAQ (reference sequence). CDR3 amino acids: CASSHPSGNGYTF. DNA of the CDR3: TGTGCCAGCAGCCACCCGTCAGGGAATGGCTACACCTTC. Full variable domain (remainder filled in from reference TRBV7-9 and TRBJ1-2): DTGVSQNPRHKITKRGQNVTFRCDPISEHNRLYWYRQTLGQGPEFLTYFQNEAQLEKSRLLSDRFSAERPKGSFSTLEIQRTEQGDSAMYLCASSHPSGNGYTFGSGTRLTVV.

The J gene is TRBJ2-1, the V gene TRBV7-9; unclear D gene. CDR1 and CDR2 from the germline V gene are SEHNR and FQNEAQ (reference sequence). This CDR3 spans 14 amino acids. Trimming left V 4 bases short and J 3 bases short, with 10 bases between. For the CDR3, the DNA is TGTGCCAGCAGCTCACTTGATTACTACAATGAGCAGTTCTTC. This translates into CASSSLDYYNEQFF.

In its sample, this clone was seen once. This chain links TRBV20-1 with TRBJ2-3; TRBD1 agrees at 8 bases. The CDR3 loop spans 14 amino acids. CDR1 and CDR2 from the germline V gene are DFQATT and SNEGSKA (reference sequence). The V and J ends lost 3 bases and 6 bases, in that order; junction bases with no gene match: 8. This chain's CDR3 is CSASSGGIGDTQYF. DNA of the CDR3: TGCAGTGCTAGTTCAGGGGGCATAGGGGATACGCAGTATTTT.

V is TRBV24-1 and J is TRBJ2-1; 11 nucleotides match TRBD2. There are 21 residues in the CDR3. The germline V gene encodes CDR1 KGHDR and CDR2 SFDVKD. Germline trimming cut 0 bases from V and 5 bases from J; bases unmatched to any gene: 17. CDR3 DNA: TGTGCCACCAGTGATTTGGGCGGCTCTAGCGGGGGGTTGGGAATTAACAATGAGCAGTTCTTC. This codes for CATSDLGGSSGGLGINNEQFF.

This clone was picked up a small number of times. The CDR3 spells CASTFPVRGAEGYTF. DNA of the CDR3: TGTGCCAGCACTTTCCCGGTACGGGGGGCGGAAGGCTACACCTTC. The chain couples TRBV27 to TRBJ1-2; D is perhaps TRBD1 (6 bases). Germline V lookup: CDR1 MNHEY, CDR2 SMNVEV (reference sequence). The CDR3 covers 15 residues. V was clipped by 7 bases and J by 8 bases, with 23 bases between them.

The chain joins TRBV12-5 to TRBJ2-2, with D hard to call. The V end lost 7 bases, the J end lost 4 bases, and 16 bases lay between the germline ends. CDR1 and CDR2 (germline): LGHNT, FRNRAP. This CDR3 region has 15 residues. The CDR3 is CASVGPIPSTGELFF. Here the CDR3 DNA reads TGTGCTAGTGTCGGTCCGATACCTAGCACCGGGGAGCTGTTTTTT.